Below, one TCR beta chain is given with its context. This record comes from a study of shared clonotypes between healthy human individuals. Germline V gene data show CDR1 as MNHEY and CDR2 as SMNVEV (reference sequence). The V gene end was trimmed by 9 bases and the J gene end by 7 bases; junction bases not matched to a gene: 10. The CDR3 length is 13 residues. Measured with immunoSEQ multiplex PCR; TCRdb has only the in-frame clones, and not every one. Among around 1.9 million clones, 93% were seen once, and the ten largest hold around 1.7%. Terminally differentiated effector memory CD45RA+ cells were excluded by CCR7 positive selection of CD45RO-negative cells.

Sequences were obtained from naive CD8+ T cells from PBMCs. The receptor's source is a man aged 18 to 30 in good health. Some clones in this sample may be carry-over from other donors' samples. The V and J genes are TRBV27 and TRBJ1-2, with TRBD1 matching over 8 bases. The CDR3, as DNA: TGTGCCAGTACAGGGGGTTGGTCGACTGGCTACACCTTC. It encodes CASTGGWSTGYTF.